This TCR beta chain is drawn from a study of blood T cells in healthy people across ages. Study-wide points: TCR beta diversity correlated strongly with naive T cell percentage.

This CDR3 contains 14 residues. V was clipped by 3 bases and J by 7 bases; unmatched bases: 6. Germline V gives CDR1 MNHEY, CDR2 SMNVEV (reference sequence). Drawn from each donor were approximately 9.5 milliliters of peripheral blood. A few counts support this clonotype. Its target is not known. Primed by a sample-barcoded 5' primer and a J-beta primer mix, a second PCR proceeded for about 7 to 12 cycles. TCRdb re-analysed the 5' RACE reads in MiXCR, keeping a single row per CDR3 protein. The table lists fewer than 1,200,000 distinct CDR3 sequences, approximately 25% of them singletons, with approximately 0.79% in the top ten. This same sample was also part of a study on T cells of mothers and their children.

The sequence came from a girl aged 2 to 10 in good health. The sample was blood. This chain joins TRBV27 and TRBJ2-1; 7 bases align to TRBD2. CDR3 DNA: TGTGCCAGCAGTTTTCCGGGGGGTGGGAATGAGCAGTTCTTC. Translating it yields CASSFPGGGNEQFF.